These 15 T cell receptor beta chains came from one sample sequenced in a study of type 1 regulatory T cells. These receptors have no identified antigens. TCRdb independently ran MiXCR on the reads; one entry per CDR3 protein. The sample has about 42,000 distinct CDR3 sequences, 9% to 15% seen once; the top ten hold 7% to 9%. Sequencing was performed on cultured non-Tr1 T cells, either the whole culture or a sorted T cell fraction (not recorded which). All receptors come from a human donor in good health.

This clonotype has a count of ten or more. The gene calls are TRBV29-1 and TRBJ2-3; D is tentatively TRBD1 or TRBD2 (5 bases each). This CDR3 comprises 16 residues. Germline CDR1 is SQVTM and CDR2 is ANQGSEA. Trimming stripped 5 bases from V and 2 bases from J, with 20 bases between. The CDR3 bases are TGCAGCGTTTCATCCGGGGAGAGGGGTGCCACAGATACGCAGTATTTT. It specifies CSVSSGERGATDTQYF.

The J gene is TRBJ2-3, the V gene TRBV10-3, with no clear D. V was shortened by 7 bases and J by 1 base, with 12 bases between the two germline ends. The V gene's germline CDR1 is ENHRY and CDR2 SYGVKD. The CDR3 has 14 residues. CDR3 in amino acids: CAITPTEGTDTQYF. The CDR3 nucleotides are TGTGCCATCACCCCCACTGAAGGCACAGATACGCAGTATTTT.

In its sample, this clonotype was seen many times. The chain links TRBV19 to TRBJ1-1; 9 bases fit TRBD1. CDR3 length: 17 amino acids. CDR1 LNHDA and CDR2 SQIVND come from the germline V gene (reference sequence). J lost 2 bases, V lost 5 bases, and 12 bases had no gene match. CDR3 protein: CASSRTGGEGGNTEAFF. The CDR3 region has the DNA TGTGCCAGTAGTCGAACAGGGGGCGAAGGAGGAAACACTGAAGCTTTCTTT. Together with reference TRBV19 and TRBJ1-1, the CDR3 gives the full variable domain: DGGITQSPKYLFRKEGQNVTLSCEQNLNHDAMYWYRQDPGQGLRLIYYSQIVNDFQKGDIAEGYSVSREKKESFPLTVTSAQKNPTAFYLCASSRTGGEGGNTEAFFGQGTRLTVV.

The table lists this clonotype with a few counts. The chain is built from TRBV30 and TRBJ1-2, with no clear D. Germline V gives CDR1 GTSNPN, CDR2 SVGIG (reference sequence). This CDR3 region has 11 residues. V was clipped by 3 bases and J by 8 bases, with 10 bases between them. This CDR3 is CAWRPPLGYTF. The CDR3 region has the DNA TGTGCCTGGAGACCCCCGCTGGGCTACACCTTC.

This clonotype has ten or more counts. The V and J genes are TRBV12-3 or TRBV12-4 and TRBJ2-2, with TRBD1 as a possible D gene (6 bases). V was cut by 5 bases and J by 13 bases, with 20 bases left in between. The CDR3 contains 14 residues. DNA of the CDR3: TGTGCCAGCAGTCGGACGAACAACAGGGCTGGGCTGTTTTTT. This codes for CASSRTNNRAGLFF.

There are many counts of this clonotype. This chain joins TRBV12-3 or TRBV12-4 and TRBJ2-5; D ambiguous. Trimming pared 4 bases from V and 0 bases from J, leaving 6 bases between. The CDR3 is 13 amino acids. CDR3 coding DNA: TGTGCCAGCAGTTCCCTGTACCAAGAGACCCAGTACTTC. As protein: CASSSLYQETQYF.

This clonotype was observed at least ten times. The chain has TRBV20-1 and TRBJ2-3; 7 bases are shared with TRBD1. With 6 bases clipped from V and 3 bases from J, the junction kept 9 bases outside the gene matches. The CDR3 has 14 residues. Germline lookup yields CDR1 DFQATT and CDR2 SNEGSKA (reference sequence). The CDR3 here is CSAPSGTATDTQYF. The CDR3 DNA reads TGCAGTGCCCCCTCAGGGACAGCGACAGATACGCAGTATTTT.

The J gene is TRBJ2-1, the V gene TRBV7-2; TRBD2 might be the D (5 bases). The CDR3 covers 15 residues. Trimming shortened V by 2 bases and J by 4 bases, and 12 bases separated the two germline ends. CDR1 is SGHTA, CDR2 FQGNSA, per germline. CDR3 protein: CASSLSLADYNEQFF. CDR3 coding DNA: TGTGCCAGCAGCTTAAGTCTAGCTGATTACAATGAGCAGTTCTTC.

This clonotype was counted ten times or more. The chain has TRBV20-1 and TRBJ2-1; TRBD1 might be the D (6 bases). This CDR3 comprises 14 residues. CDR1 and CDR2 from the germline V gene are DFQATT and SNEGSKA (reference sequence). V lost 2 bases and J lost 0, with 8 bases in between. CDR3 loop: CSARRDTSYNEQFF. The CDR3 coding sequence is TGCAGTGCTAGAAGGGACACCTCCTACAATGAGCAGTTCTTC.

This clonotype counts as medium-sized. The DNA of the CDR3 is TGCGCCAGCAGCTTGGCCCCAGGGACGACGGATGAGCAGTTCTTC. The encoded protein is CASSLAPGTTDEQFF. V gene TRBV5-1 combines with J gene TRBJ2-1, with D perhaps TRBD1 or TRBD2 (5 bases each). CDR1 is SGHRS and CDR2 is YFSETQ in the germline V gene. V was shortened by 0 bases and J by 8 bases, with 15 bases between the two germline ends. The length of the CDR3 is 15 residues.

To note about this clonotype: Given a much more abundant clone one base away, this may be a read error. This CDR3 fails to terminate in the conserved phenylalanine or tryptophan, so it likely reflects a read error. The chain carries TRBV5-1 and TRBJ1-1, with a possible D match to TRBD1 (5 bases). The V end was cut by 4 bases, the J end by 2 bases, with 15 bases between. Germline assignment: CDR1 SGHRS and CDR2 YFSETQ. This CDR3 is 15 amino acids long. CDR3 in amino acids: CASSVVSGPNTEAFL. DNA of the CDR3: TGCGCCAGCAGCGTCGTCTCGGGACCAAACACTGAAGCTTTCCTT.

This clonotype showed up many times. The chain links TRBV20-1 to TRBJ2-3; TRBD2 aligns across 11 bases. Germline CDR1 and CDR2: DFQATT and SNEGSKA (reference sequence). The CDR3 has 13 amino acids. CDR3 protein: CRGTSGLRDTQYF. The CDR3 coding sequence is TGCAGGGGGACTAGCGGTTTGCGTGATACGCAGTATTTT.

V is TRBV20-1 and J is TRBJ1-2; D uncertain. The V end lost 1 base, the J end lost 14 bases, and 11 bases lay between the germline ends. The CDR3 length is 10 residues. The germline V gene encodes CDR1 DFQATT and CDR2 SNEGSKA (reference sequence). In DNA, the CDR3 is TGCAGTGCTAGAGTTCCGGGAATGACCTTC. Amino acid sequence: CSARVPGMTF.

This clonotype turned up a few times. One end of the junction is discordant with germline, which a read error may explain. The rearrangement links TRBV10-2 to TRBJ2-7, with 12 positions matching TRBD2. Germline V gene sequence: CDR1 WSHSY, CDR2 SAAADI. The CDR3 length is 13 residues. Here the CDR3 DNA reads TGCGCCAGCAGTGAGCTCCGGACTAGCGGGACCAACTTC. This encodes CASSELRTSGTNF.

The rearrangement uses TRBV20-1 and TRBJ2-7; D is undetermined. This CDR3 has 11 amino acids. Germline CDR1 is DFQATT and CDR2 is SNEGSKA (reference sequence). Trimming stripped 6 bases from V and 2 bases from J, with 8 bases between. Here the CDR3 DNA reads TGCAGTGCCCGATTCACCTACGAGCAGTACTTC. Its translation is CSARFTYEQYF.